This TCR beta chain derives from a study of cytomegalovirus exposure and HLA in healthy donors. This clone occurred once. What it recognizes is unknown. In the PCR, 60 Vbeta and 13 Jbeta primers were used. TCRdb's table, derived via immunoSEQ multiplex PCR, lists solely in-frame clones and lacks some. The data hold about 140,000 clones, with less than 80% observed a single time. The study's findings and limits: Productive rates of about 90% or about 30% were seen for most TCR beta V segments in an earlier analysis. It was about 150 TCR beta chains that were listed as cytomegalovirus-associated.

What was sequenced was PBMCs. This receptor was taken from a woman in her 50s in good health and CMV-seropositive.

CDR3 amino acids: CSVEDLVADTQYF. For the CDR3, the DNA is TGCAGCGTTGAAGATCTGGTAGCAGATACGCAGTATTTT. The chain has TRBV29-1 and TRBJ2-3; D remains ambiguous. Trimming removed 0 bases from V and 4 bases from J, with 8 bases in between. CDR3 length equals 13 residues. Per the germline V gene, CDR1 is SQVTM and CDR2 is ANQGSEA.